This is a list of T cell receptor beta chains from one sample in a study of cytomegalovirus exposure and HLA in healthy donors. The table came from immunoSEQ multiplex PCR; TCRdb's copy has only in-frame clones and leaves some out. Of about 90,000 clones detected, around 76% appear once; the ten largest clones hold roughly 20%. Sequenced: PBMCs. The receptor set was obtained from a woman aged 55-70 years in good health and CMV-seropositive. Each CDR3 is given with its conserved first and last residue. A D gene is named only where the DNA matches it firmly. Clone size is not always given. Where it is, it says once, few, many or a class for expanded clones.

D,V,size,J,DNA,CDR3
TRBD1,TRBV28,-,TRBJ1-1,TGTGCCAGCATAACAGGGGCGGTGGGTACTGAAGCTTTCTTT,CASITGAVGTEAFF
-,TRBV21-1,once,TRBJ2-1,TGTGCCAGCAGCAAAGAGTCCTCCTCATCCGGGACTAGCGGGGGCCTCTACAATGAGCAGTTCTTC,CASSKESSSSGTSGGLYNEQFF
-,TRBV10-2,-,TRBJ2-7,TGCGCCAGCAGTGAGCTGCAGACTAGCTACGAGCAGTACTTC,CASSELQTSYEQYF
-,TRBV29-1,once,TRBJ1-3,TGCAGCGTGGGAGGGGCGGGTGCGGTATCTGGAAACACCATATATTTT,CSVGGAGAVSGNTIYF
-,TRBV27,-,TRBJ2-7,TGTGCCAGCAGTCCCCAGGGATATCCCGAGCAGTACTTC,CASSPQGYPEQYF
-,TRBV28,-,TRBJ1-5,TGTGCCAGCAGTTTTGACAGAAGTGATCAGCCCCAGCATTTT,CASSFDRSDQPQHF
-,TRBV18,-,TRBJ1-1,TGTGCCAGCTCACCGGCCAGGGGAACCATGAACACTGAAGCTTTCTTT,CASSPARGTMNTEAFF
-,TRBV7-3,few,TRBJ1-6,TGTGCCAGCAGCTTAACAGGCGGGATTAATTCACCCCTCCACTTT,CASSLTGGINSPLHF
-,TRBV6-6,-,TRBJ1-1,TGTGCCAGCCGGACACACACTGAAGCTTTCTTT,CASRTHTEAFF
TRBD1,TRBV7-3,-,TRBJ2-6,TGTGCCAGCACATACAGGGGCCAACAAATGTCGGGGGCCAACGTCCTGACTTTC,CASTYRGQQMSGANVLTF
-,TRBV10-3,-,TRBJ2-1,TGTGCCATCAGTGAGTCTTTACAGAATGAGCAGTTCTTC,CAISESLQNEQFF
TRBD2,TRBV7-3,-,TRBJ2-3,TGTGCCAGCAGCGTCCTAGCGGGTAGTAGCACAGATACGCAGTATTTT,CASSVLAGSSTDTQYF
-,TRBV14,-,TRBJ1-2,TGTGCCAGCAGCCAAGTCGCGGGGCCCTGGTCTGGCTACACCTTC,CASSQVAGPWSGYTF
-,TRBV7-3,few,TRBJ1-2,TGCGCCAGCAGCCAAGAAAGACTGGCCAGGGATGGCTACACCTTC,CASSQERLARDGYTF
TRBD1,TRBV7-9,once,TRBJ1-1,TGTGCCAGCAGAACCGGGACAGGGGGTATGAACACTGAAGCTTTCTTT,CASRTGTGGMNTEAFF
-,TRBV2,few,TRBJ2-1,TGTGCCAGCAGTGAAGACTCCCTTCCTGGCGGCGAGCAGTTCTTC,CASSEDSLPGGEQFF
TRBD2,TRBV30,-,TRBJ2-6,TGTGCCTGGACGGCGGGAGGGAACTCTGGGGCCAACGTCCTGACTTTC,CAWTAGGNSGANVLTF
TRBD1,TRBV5-5,few,TRBJ1-1,TGTGCCAGCAGCTTGGGGACAGGGGTGGAAGCTTTCTTT,CASSLGTGVEAFF
TRBD2,TRBV10-2,-,TRBJ2-7,TGCGCCAGCAGAGGACTAGCGGGAGGTAACGAGCAGTACTTC,CASRGLAGGNEQYF
TRBD1,TRBV6-1,few,TRBJ1-1,TGTGCCAGCAGTCTGGACAGGGGGAACACTGAAGCTTTCTTT,CASSLDRGNTEAFF
-,TRBV19,-,TRBJ2-3,TGTGCCAGTAGTATAGCTACTAACACAGATACGCAGTATTTT,CASSIATNTDTQYF
-,TRBV18,-,TRBJ2-5,TGTGCCAGCTCAACAGGAGGGGTCCCCAAGACCCAGTACTTC,CASSTGGVPKTQYF
-,TRBV7-9,-,TRBJ1-1,TGTGCCAGCAGTACCGGACAATTCAACACTGAAGCTTTCTTT,CASSTGQFNTEAFF